This T cell receptor beta chain originates from a study of cytomegalovirus exposure and HLA in healthy donors. This CDR3 has 13 residues. With 7 bases clipped from V and 4 bases from J, the junction kept 5 bases outside the gene matches. Germline CDR1 reads SQVTM; CDR2 reads ANQGSEA. Primers for the PCR totalled 60 Vbeta and 13 Jbeta. The data were produced by immunoSEQ multiplex PCR, yet TCRdb's version contains in-frame clones alone and is incomplete. The table records about 180,000 clones, approximately 70% of them present only once. The chain has TRBV29-1 and TRBJ1-3; TRBD1 matches 9 bases. The TCR originated in a human donor in good health. The sequenced material came from PBMCs. The DNA for the CDR3 is TGCAGCGCCCTACAGGGGGCCGGAAACACCATATATTTT. Encoded protein: CSALQGAGNTIYF.